One and the same sample provided the 10 T cell receptor beta chains below, sequenced in a study of metastatic and nonmetastatic thyroid tumors. No patient received treatment before thyroid surgery. TCRdb reanalyzed the PCR reads with MiXCR. There are over 10,000 clones in the sample; 20% to 30% occur only once, and around 13% lies in the top ten. The sample comprised adjacent normal tissue. These receptor sequences come from a female donor with papillary thyroid cancer or a benign thyroid nodule (not recorded which). Some clones in this sample may be carry-over from other donors' samples.

The chain uses TRBV4-2 and TRBJ2-3, with D perhaps matching TRBD2 (5 bases). The CDR3 runs 16 residues. V gave up 6 bases and J gave up 6 bases, with 22 bases separating them. Per the germline V gene, CDR1 is LGHNA and CDR2 is YNFKEQ. CDR3 region: CASRGGRVGAEDTQYF. CDR3 in DNA: TGTGCCAGCAGGGGCGGGCGGGTCGGAGCGGAGGATACGCAGTATTTT.

This clone is classed as medium-sized (0.01 to 0.1%). The chain couples TRBV19 to TRBJ2-1; the match to TRBD2 covers 9 bases. V trimming: 4 bases; J trimming: 0 bases; junction bases outside the gene matches: 7. The CDR3 covers 17 residues. The germline CDR1 and CDR2 sequences are LNHDA and SQIVND (reference sequence). In nucleotides, the CDR3 is TGTGCCAGTAGTACCGCGGGACTAGCAAGCTCCTACAATGAGCAGTTCTTC. This encodes CASSTAGLASSYNEQFF.

This clone was counted at least ten times. The chain combines TRBV4-1 with TRBJ2-7; D gene unclear. The V gene lost 1 base and the J gene lost 3 bases, with 10 bases spanning the gap. The V gene's germline CDR1 is MGHRA and CDR2 YSYEKL. The CDR3 loop spans 14 amino acids. CDR3 sequence reads: CASSQVTTHYEQYF. Here the CDR3 DNA reads TGCGCCAGCAGCCAAGTTACCACACACTACGAGCAGTACTTC.

This clone ranks as medium-sized (0.01 to 0.1%). This sequence joins TRBV28 and TRBJ2-1; 10 positions agree with TRBD1. The J segment lost 7 bases and the V segment lost 1 base, leaving 4 bases of the junction unmatched. This CDR3 has 15 residues. Germline assignment: CDR1 MDHEN and CDR2 SYDVKM. The CDR3 nucleotides read TGTGCCAGCAGTTTATCGGGACAGGGGAGGAATGAGCAGTTCTTC. Translation: CASSLSGQGRNEQFF.

A few counts support this clone. No conserved phenylalanine or tryptophan is present at the end of the CDR3, so a read error is the likely explanation. The chain uses TRBV27 and TRBJ2-2; D not resolved. CDR3 length: 15 amino acids. Trimming stripped 3 bases from V and 5 bases from J, with 13 bases between. The germline gives CDR1 MNHEY, CDR2 SMNVEV (reference sequence). CDR3 amino acids: CASSLGSLGTGELFL. As DNA, the CDR3 is TGTGCCAGCAGTTTGGGCAGCTTAGGGACCGGGGAGCTGTTTCTT.

CDR3 nucleotide sequence: TGTGCCAGCAGCCACACAGATACGCAGTATTTT. Translated, it gives CASSHTDTQYF. The chain employs TRBV6-1 and TRBJ2-3; D gene uncertain. V was cut by 6 bases and J by 2 bases, with 3 bases left in between. The CDR3 covers 11 residues. The germline CDR1 and CDR2 sequences are MNHNS and SASEGT.

This clone was observed a single time. The chain joins TRBV20-1 to TRBJ2-7, with D possibly being TRBD1 or TRBD2 (6 bases each). The CDR3 spans 16 residues. CDR1 is DFQATT and CDR2 is SNEGSKA in the germline V gene (reference sequence). Trimming pared 1 base from V and 5 bases from J, leaving 21 bases between. For the CDR3, the DNA is TGCAGTGCTAGAGCGGGGGCGATCCCTAGTTTGCACGAGCAGTACTTC. Its protein product is CSARAGAIPSLHEQYF.

This clone was picked up a small number of times. The chain links TRBV6-1 to TRBJ2-7; 8 bases fit TRBD1. Germline CDR1 and CDR2: MNHNS and SASEGT. CDR3 length: 16 residues. Germline trimming cut 7 bases from V and 3 bases from J; bases unmatched to any gene: 14. The CDR3 sequence: CASNTREPGGFYEQYF. In DNA, the CDR3 is TGTGCCAGCAACACCCGCGAGCCAGGGGGCTTCTACGAGCAGTACTTC.

This clone was observed at least ten times. This rearrangement joins TRBV12-3 or TRBV12-4 to TRBJ2-4; 7 bases line up with TRBD2. CDR3 length equals 18 residues. With V trimmed by 5 bases and J by 1 base, 14 bases remained unmatched. The CDR3 is CASSPTWGGRVAKNIQYF. DNA of the CDR3: TGTGCCAGCAGTCCCACGTGGGGAGGGCGGGTTGCCAAAAACATTCAGTACTTC.

In nucleotides, the CDR3 is TGTGCCAGCAGCTCGGGTGGGGTGGCGCAAGATACGCAGTATTTT. This encodes CASSSGGVAQDTQYF. V is TRBV11-1 and J is TRBJ2-3; D is undetermined. This CDR3 region has 15 residues. Per germline, CDR1 SGHAT and CDR2 FQDESV (reference sequence). Deletions cut 4 bases from V and 5 bases from J, with 16 bases between.